This T cell receptor (beta chain) was sequenced in a study of shared clonotypes between healthy human individuals. Background on the study: Plates per donor: three CD4 naive, three CD4 memory, two CD8 naive, one CD8 memory.

This CDR3 has 16 amino acids. Germline CDR1 and CDR2: LGHNA and YSLEER. Trimming removed 0 bases from V and 7 bases from J, with 15 bases in between. To note about this clone: No antigen is known for it.

Sequencing used immunoSEQ multiplex PCR; TCRdb keeps in-frame clones, though not all of them. The sample holds around 980,000 clones; approximately 78% are singletons and the top ten take 0.5% to 0.65%. In the CD4+ fraction, cells were divided into CD45RA+ naive and CD45RA-negative memory subsets. Points from the study as a whole: Genetic and exposure-history diversity was limited by the small donor number. Generation of non-shared clonotypes was less probable than generation of clonotypes shared by all four donors.

The sample consisted of memory CD4+ T cells from PBMCs. The subset denotes: CD45RA-negative fraction. The TCR sequence derives from a man in his late teens or twenties in good health. Some clones in this sample may be carry-over from other donors' samples. J is TRBJ2-2 and V is TRBV4-3; D may correspond to TRBD1 or TRBD2 (5 bases each). The CDR3 reads CASSQDSGPKIGELFF. The DNA for the CDR3 is TGCGCCAGCAGCCAAGATTCGGGACCCAAAATCGGGGAGCTGTTTTTT.